What follows describes a single T cell receptor (beta chain). The RNA, about 0.5 to 1 ug, was put through reverse transcription using random hexamers. The method of amplification for TCR beta CDR3 was immunoSEQ multiplex PCR, covering 54 Vbeta and 13 Jbeta. TCRdb itself ran the immunoSEQ multiplex PCR reads through MiXCR, one entry per CDR3 protein. The sample consists of under 200,000 distinct CDR3 sequences, just under 95% of them appearing once. CDR3 length equals 15 residues. V lost 5 bases and J 2 bases, leaving 14 bases between the germline ends. These data originate in a study of CD8 T cells in Susac syndrome. The authors sequenced TCR beta from blood CD8+ and CD4+ T cells. Negative isolation yielded CD8+ and CD4+ T cells; FACS enriched TEMRA cells.

The chain couples TRBV12-3 or TRBV12-4 to TRBJ2-3; no clear D. Sequencing used CD4+ T cells from PBMCs. The receptor comes from a human donor in good health. The CDR3 DNA reads as TGTGCCAGCAGTAATCGACGGGTCCACACAGATACGCAGTATTTT. Amino acids: CASSNRRVHTDTQYF.